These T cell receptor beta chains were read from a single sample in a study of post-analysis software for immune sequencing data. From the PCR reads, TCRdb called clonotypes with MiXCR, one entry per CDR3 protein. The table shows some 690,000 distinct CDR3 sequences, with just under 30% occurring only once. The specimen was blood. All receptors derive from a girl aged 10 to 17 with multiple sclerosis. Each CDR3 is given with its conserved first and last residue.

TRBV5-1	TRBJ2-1	CASSVTGTEVYNEQFF
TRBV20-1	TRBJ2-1	CSATPLGGALPNEQFF
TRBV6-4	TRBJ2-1	CASSDSAQGRESEQFF
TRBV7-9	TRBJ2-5	CASSLGAEGETQYF
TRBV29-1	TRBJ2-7	CSASGSLYEQYF
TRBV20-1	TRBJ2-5	CSARVSGGGPIETQYF
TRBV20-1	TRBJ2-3	CSARAVNRGSTDTQYF
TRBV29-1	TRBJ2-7	CSVDSQGVSSYEQYF
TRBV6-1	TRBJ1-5	CASEGEVRQPQHF
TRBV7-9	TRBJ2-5	CASSLPEETQYF
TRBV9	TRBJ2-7	CASSARTGSYEQYF
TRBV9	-	CASSVGVSSYNEQYF
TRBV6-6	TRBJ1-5	CASGQGDQPQHF
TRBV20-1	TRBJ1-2	CRASGGRAGYGYTF
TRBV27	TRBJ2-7	CASSPGQGRAYEQYF
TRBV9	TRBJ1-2	CASSVGHGTGEAYGYTF
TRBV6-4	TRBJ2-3	CASSVFAGGGTQYF
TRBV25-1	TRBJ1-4	CASSDTTKDYEKLFF
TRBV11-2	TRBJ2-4	CASRWTGLAKNIQYF
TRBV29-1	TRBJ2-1	CGQDGQFF
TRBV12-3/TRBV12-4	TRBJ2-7	CASSFGTGGEQYF
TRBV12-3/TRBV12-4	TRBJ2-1	CASNSGTPRYNEQFF
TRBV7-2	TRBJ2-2	CASSSLRADLNTGELFF
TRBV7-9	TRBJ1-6	CASRGGTTYNSPLHF
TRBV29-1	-	CSVEQGETQYF
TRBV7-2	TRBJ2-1	CASSWTGNRGNEQFF
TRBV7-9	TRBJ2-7	CASSSGGGIFYEQYF
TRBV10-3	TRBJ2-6	CAIQPGQGASGANVLTF
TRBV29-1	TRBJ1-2	CSVDRTGEGGYTF
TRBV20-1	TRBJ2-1	CSARDLGNEQFF
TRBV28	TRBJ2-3	CASSPRPRGDRGQYF
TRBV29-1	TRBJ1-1	CSVLYGDTEAFF
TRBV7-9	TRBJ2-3	CASSLGIRDSRDTQYF
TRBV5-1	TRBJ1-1	CASSLVASSMNTEAFF
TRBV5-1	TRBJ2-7	CASTEGTSGTCEQYF
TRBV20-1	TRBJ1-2	CSARGMRSADGYTF
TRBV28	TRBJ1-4	CASSSGIRGFF
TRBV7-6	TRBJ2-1	CASSLRFYNEQFF
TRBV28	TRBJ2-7	CASSFQERQTYEQYF
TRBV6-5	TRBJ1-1	CASSYPGGANEAFF
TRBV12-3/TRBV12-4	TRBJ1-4	CASTQGRGGEKLFF
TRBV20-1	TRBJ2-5	CSAKLAIQETQYF
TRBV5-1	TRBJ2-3	CASSSARQRTTDTQYF
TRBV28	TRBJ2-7	CASSFLINYEQYF
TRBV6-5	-	CASSGGGLETQYF
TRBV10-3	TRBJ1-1	CAISESAPDSDTEAFF
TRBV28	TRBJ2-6	CASSLSPGSGANVLTF
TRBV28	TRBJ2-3	CASSFLEGGGTDTQYF
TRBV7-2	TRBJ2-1	CASSLVTGGGNLVGEQFF
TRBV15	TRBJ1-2	CATSRVVGYGYTF
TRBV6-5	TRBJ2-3	CASSPEAGITDTQYF
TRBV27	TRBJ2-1	CASSPGSRDEQFF
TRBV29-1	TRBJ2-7	CSVGRGSGSLRSSYEQYF
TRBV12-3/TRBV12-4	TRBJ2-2	CASSLGTGGTGELFF
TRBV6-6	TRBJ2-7	CASSTSGSYEQYF
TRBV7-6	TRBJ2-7	CASSLGPATSHEQYF
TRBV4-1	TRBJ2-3	CASSQPTRGSSEAQYF
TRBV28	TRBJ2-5	CASSNQDRRETQYF